Below, 18 T cell receptor beta chains from the same sample are listed, as sequenced in a study of blood T cell repertoires in COVID-19. Using immunoSEQ multiplex PCR, the repertoire was profiled, and TCRdb retains in-frame clones only, with some absent. The sample has some 430,000 clones, about 90% seen once; the top ten hold about 0.6%. Material for sequencing was PBMCs or T cells enriched from blood (not recorded which). These receptors were obtained from a man aged 18 to 35 who had recovered from COVID-19.

The chain combines TRBV9 with TRBJ2-7, with 9 bases matching TRBD2. Germline V gene data show CDR1 as SGDLS and CDR2 as YYNGEE. The length of the CDR3 is 14 residues. V was pared by 3 bases and J by 4 bases, with 5 bases of the junction left unmatched. The chain's CDR3 is CASSETSGPYEQYF. The CDR3 DNA reads as TGTGCCAGCAGCGAGACTAGCGGACCTTACGAGCAGTACTTC.

The J gene is TRBJ1-1, the V gene TRBV5-1; 7 positions agree with TRBD1. Losses at the gene ends were 4 bases for V and 1 base for J; bases not matched to a gene: 13. The CDR3 contains 17 residues. The germline gives CDR1 SGHRS, CDR2 YFSETQ. In nucleotides, the CDR3 is TGCGCCAGCAGCCGAGGAGCCCGGGAGGGGGCGAACACTGAAGCTTTCTTT. Protein: CASSRGAREGANTEAFF.

This clone was recorded a few times. This chain joins TRBV5-4 and TRBJ1-2; possible D gene TRBD1, 6 bases. This CDR3 is 15 amino acids long. Looked up from germline, CDR1 is SGHNT and CDR2 is YYREEE (reference sequence). Trimming took off 5 bases at V and 3 bases at J, with 17 bases between the two ends. The CDR3 bases are TGTGCCAGCAGTATTCAGGGGTACAGGCACTATGGCTACACCTTC. Encoded protein: CASSIQGYRHYGYTF.

The chain uses TRBV27 and TRBJ1-1, with a tentative D call TRBD1 (5 bases). The germline gives CDR1 MNHEY, CDR2 SMNVEV (reference sequence). The CDR3 is 15 amino acids. Trimming left V 6 bases short and J 5 bases short, with 19 bases between. The CDR3 nucleotides are TGTGCCAGCAGATTAAGTTTGGGGGGTGGGACTGAAGCTTTCTTT. This gives the protein CASRLSLGGGTEAFF.

The chain carries TRBV7-2 and TRBJ1-6; D possibly corresponds to TRBD1 (5 bases). The germline V gene has CDR1 SGHTA and CDR2 FQGNSA. The V gene lost 5 bases and the J gene lost 10 bases, with 21 bases spanning the gap. The length of the CDR3 is 16 residues. The CDR3 bases are TGTGCCAGCAGCCCGGGGACGGTCATCGGGGGGTCACCCCTCCACTTT. This translates into CASSPGTVIGGSPLHF.

V gene TRBV5-1 combines with J gene TRBJ1-2, with D possibly being TRBD1 (6 bases). V was trimmed by 4 bases and J by 0 bases, leaving 10 bases between them. The CDR3 is 14 residues long. Germline CDR1 and CDR2: SGHRS and YFSETQ. CDR3 nucleotides: TGCGCCAGCAGCACAGGGACGCCTAACTATGGCTACACCTTC. It encodes CASSTGTPNYGYTF.

The chain has TRBV10-2 and TRBJ1-2, with 10 nucleotides matching TRBD1. Germline V lookup: CDR1 WSHSY, CDR2 SAAADI. The CDR3 sequence is 14 residues long. The V segment lost 8 bases and the J segment 5 bases; nucleotides outside the gene matches: 8. Written as DNA, the CDR3 is TGCGCCAGCGGTCAGACAGGGGGCAGGTATGGCTACACCTTC. The encoded protein is CASGQTGGRYGYTF.

The rearrangement uses TRBV27 and TRBJ2-3; tentative D call: TRBD1 (5 bases). The ends were cut back, 4 bases at V and 4 bases at J, with 12 bases in the middle. This CDR3 has 14 residues. Germline lookup yields CDR1 MNHEY and CDR2 SMNVEV (reference sequence). The CDR3 protein is CASSSLMGPDTQYF. The CDR3 DNA is TGTGCCAGCAGTTCCTTAATGGGGCCAGATACGCAGTATTTT.

The chain uses TRBV27 and TRBJ2-2; weak D call: TRBD2 (7 bases). V lost 8 bases, J lost 6 bases, and 16 bases lay in between. Germline-derived CDR1 and CDR2 are MNHEY and SMNVEV (reference sequence). The CDR3 extends over 14 amino acids. The chain's CDR3 is CASQGRVFAGELFF. The CDR3 DNA follows: TGTGCCAGCCAGGGGAGGGTTTTTGCCGGGGAGCTGTTTTTT.

The rearrangement joins TRBV7-2 to TRBJ2-1; a possible D gene is TRBD2 (6 bases). V was shortened by 8 bases and J by 3 bases, with 14 bases between the two germline ends. This CDR3 is built from 14 residues. The V gene's germline CDR1 is SGHTA and CDR2 FQGNSA. The CDR3 is CASASGSNYNEQFF. CDR3 nucleotide sequence: TGTGCCAGCGCGAGCGGGTCTAACTACAATGAGCAGTTCTTC.

The gene calls are TRBV18 and TRBJ2-2; the D gene is possibly TRBD2 (7 bases). Germline lookup yields CDR1 KGHSH and CDR2 LQKENI. The length of the CDR3 is 16 residues. The V gene lost 6 bases and the J gene lost 0 bases, with 14 bases spanning the gap. CDR3 in DNA: TGTGCCAGCTCGCTACAAGGGGGGGCGAACACCGGGGAGCTGTTTTTT. Its translation: CASSLQGGANTGELFF.

The chain carries TRBV3-1 (or the pseudogene TRBV3-2) and TRBJ2-5; 12 nucleotides line up with TRBD1. V lost 4 bases, J lost 5 bases, and 8 bases stayed unmatched. The CDR3 covers 16 residues. Germline assignment: CDR1 LGHDT and CDR2 YNNKEL (reference sequence). CDR3 DNA: TGTGCCAGCAGCCCAAAGGGACAGGGGGCGTGGGAGACCCAGTACTTC. The encoded protein is CASSPKGQGAWETQYF.

The gene calls are TRBV30 and TRBJ1-6; 7 positions agree with TRBD1. Trimming took 7 bases from V and 7 from J; bases not matched to a gene: 7. The CDR3 is 13 amino acids. Germline CDR1 is GTSNPN and CDR2 is SVGIG (reference sequence). As DNA, the CDR3 is TGTGCCTCACGACAGGGCGAAAATTCACCCCTCCACTTT. Encoded protein: CASRQGENSPLHF.

The chain combines TRBV28 with TRBJ2-1, with 10 bases that match TRBD1. Germline V gene lookup returns CDR1 MDHEN and CDR2 SYDVKM. The ends lost 3 bases at V and 5 bases at J; junction bases unmatched: 1. This CDR3 region has 14 residues. The CDR3 nucleotides read TGTGCCAGCAGTTTTGGGACAGGGGACAATGAGCAGTTCTTC. Translated, it gives CASSFGTGDNEQFF.

The chain employs TRBV18 and TRBJ1-3, with D possibly matching TRBD1 (6 bases). The CDR3 runs 17 residues. CDR1 and CDR2 (germline): KGHSH, LQKENI. The V end was cut by 2 bases, the J end by 0 bases, with 14 bases between. CDR3 coding DNA: TGTGCCAGCTCACCAGTTGACAGGACGAACTCTGGAAACACCATATATTTT. Translated, it gives CASSPVDRTNSGNTIYF. The full variable domain, its missing parts supplied by reference TRBV18 and TRBJ1-3, is NAGVMQNPRHLVRRRGQEARLRCSPMKGHSHVYWYRQLPEEGLKFMVYLQKENIIDESGMPKERFSAEFPKEGPSILRIQQVVRGDSAAYFCASSPVDRTNSGNTIYFGEGSWLTVV.

The table lists this clone with a count of one. This chain joins TRBV4-1 and TRBJ1-5, with 10 bases aligning to TRBD1. V was clipped by 4 bases and J by 4 bases; unmatched bases: 4. Germline lookup yields CDR1 MGHRA and CDR2 YSYEKL. This CDR3 is 15 amino acids long. CDR3 amino acids: CASSPDRGANQPQHF. The CDR3 region has the DNA TGCGCCAGCAGCCCGGACAGGGGGGCTAATCAGCCCCAGCATTTT.

The chain joins TRBV10-3 to TRBJ1-4, with unresolved D. This CDR3 has 14 residues. The germline V and J ends were trimmed by 7 bases and 5 bases, with 14 bases remaining between them. Per germline, CDR1 ENHRY and CDR2 SYGVKD. The CDR3 reads CAITPTPLNEKLFF. The CDR3, as DNA: TGTGCCATCACACCGACACCGTTGAATGAAAAACTGTTTTTT.

Points on this clone: This CDR3 is also generated by other DNA sequences in the sample. This chain joins TRBV5-1 and TRBJ1-4, with D tentatively TRBD1 (5 bases). This CDR3 comprises 13 residues. Germline values: CDR1 SGHRS, CDR2 YFSETQ. The V end lost 4 bases, the J end lost 8 bases, and 12 bases lay between the germline ends. CDR3 sequence (DNA): TGCGCCAGCAGCAGCGACAGCAGGGAAAAACTGTTTTTT. This translates into CASSSDSREKLFF.